This entry lists 8 T cell receptor beta chains sequenced from one sample in a study of T cell changes during pregnancy in multiple sclerosis (dated by TCRdb to between 2019 and 2020). Library construction relied on the immunoSEQ multiplex PCR assay. Entries here come from immuneACCESS through TCRdb and include only in-frame sequences with V and J called. Some clones fail to appear in such tables; in the studies checked, an unresolved V gene covers under half of the shortfall, and the cause of the remainder is unknown. This sample comprises tens of thousands of clones, more than 75% of them detected only once. The top ten constitute about 6.3% of the sample. The sample was CD8+ T cells from peripheral blood mononuclear cells, taken after pregnancy. These receptors originate from a female donor in good health, enrolled as a control in a pregnancy study.

This chain links TRBV2 with TRBJ2-1; D perhaps matches TRBD2 (7 bases). CDR1 and CDR2 (germline): SNHLY, FYNNEI. There are 17 residues in the CDR3. V lost 3 bases and J lost 1, with 16 bases in between. CDR3 region: CASSDSRGGPSYNEQFF. CDR3 sequence (DNA): TGTGCCAGCAGTGACTCTAGGGGGGGGCCTTCCTACAATGAGCAGTTCTTC.

This clone was recorded a few times. The gene calls are TRBV9 and TRBJ2-3; possibly TRBD2 for D (6 bases). Germline-derived CDR1 and CDR2 are SGDLS and YYNGEE. V was cut by 3 bases and J by 0 bases, with 14 bases left in between. There are 16 residues in the CDR3. The CDR3 coding sequence is TGTGCCAGCAGCGCCAAACTAGCCACTAGCACAGATACGCAGTATTTT. This sequence encodes CASSAKLATSTDTQYF.

The chain employs TRBV27 and TRBJ2-2; the D gene is possibly TRBD1 (7 bases). The CDR3 spans 13 residues. CDR1 and CDR2 from the germline V gene are MNHEY and SMNVEV (reference sequence). V was shortened by 6 bases and J by 4 bases, with 9 bases between the two germline ends. CDR3 sequence: CASRQGGTGELFF. The CDR3 region has the DNA TGTGCCAGCAGGCAGGGGGGCACCGGGGAGCTGTTTTTT.

The chain joins TRBV7-8 to TRBJ1-1, with a weak D call TRBD1 (5 bases). V was shortened by 8 bases and J by 1 base, with 11 bases between the two germline ends. Germline V CDR1 and CDR2: SGHVS, FQNEAQ. CDR3 length equals 13 residues. DNA of the CDR3: TGTGCCAGCCTCACCCAGGGGAACACTGAAGCTTTCTTT. This gives the protein CASLTQGNTEAFF.

The chain joins TRBV5-6 to TRBJ2-2; 8 bases match TRBD1. CDR1 is SGHDT, CDR2 YYEEEE, per germline. The CDR3 has 13 residues. V gave up 4 bases and J gave up 7 bases; unmatched junction bases: 3. In nucleotides, the CDR3 is TGTGCCAGCAGCCTAGGGACAGGCGGGGAGCTGTTTTTT. Protein product: CASSLGTGGELFF.

Regarding this clone: One junction end does not reproduce the germline sequence, and a read error may be involved. The genes are TRBV25-1 and TRBJ2-3; D perhaps matches TRBD1 (6 bases). This CDR3 comprises 9 residues. Germline V gene sequence: CDR1 MGHDK, CDR2 SYGVNS. In DNA form, the CDR3 reads TGTGCCACCGGGACAAACCCCGATTTT. Protein sequence: CATGTNPDF.

The chain carries TRBV6-4 and TRBJ2-7; 9 bases are a match to TRBD1. Per the germline V gene, CDR1 is MRHNA and CDR2 is SNTAGT. Trimming cost V 9 bases and J 2 bases; bases outside gene matches: 11. The CDR3 is 15 residues long. The CDR3, as DNA: TGTGCCAGATCGTTCAGGGACAGGGAAGCCTACGAGCAGTACTTC. Amino acids: CARSFRDREAYEQYF.

The gene calls are TRBV9 and TRBJ2-3, with D uncertain. The germline CDR1 and CDR2 sequences are SGDLS and YYNGEE. The CDR3 totals 12 residues. Trimming pared 4 bases from V and 2 bases from J, leaving 5 bases between. The CDR3 nucleotides read TGTGCCAGCAGCCCCTTCACAGATACGCAGTATTTT. It encodes CASSPFTDTQYF.